What follows is one T cell receptor beta chain and its context. The sample originates from a study of cytomegalovirus exposure and HLA in healthy donors. It was with 60 Vbeta and 13 Jbeta primers that the PCR ran. TCRdb keeps only in-frame clones here, not all; method: immunoSEQ multiplex PCR. Found here are approximately 190,000 clones, over 60% of them singletons; the top ten hold 2% to 2.5%. The CDR3 extends over 15 amino acids. The V end lost 5 bases, the J end lost 0 bases, and 11 bases lay between the germline ends. CDR1 is LNHDA, CDR2 SQIVND, per germline (reference sequence). The J gene is TRBJ1-3, the V gene TRBV19; perhaps TRBD1 as D (6 bases). This receptor was identified in a woman aged 25 to 39 in good health and CMV-seropositive. The sample consisted of PBMCs. Here the CDR3 reads CASSHRVPSGNTIYF. The CDR3 DNA follows: TGTGCCAGTAGTCACAGGGTCCCCTCTGGAAACACCATATATTTT.